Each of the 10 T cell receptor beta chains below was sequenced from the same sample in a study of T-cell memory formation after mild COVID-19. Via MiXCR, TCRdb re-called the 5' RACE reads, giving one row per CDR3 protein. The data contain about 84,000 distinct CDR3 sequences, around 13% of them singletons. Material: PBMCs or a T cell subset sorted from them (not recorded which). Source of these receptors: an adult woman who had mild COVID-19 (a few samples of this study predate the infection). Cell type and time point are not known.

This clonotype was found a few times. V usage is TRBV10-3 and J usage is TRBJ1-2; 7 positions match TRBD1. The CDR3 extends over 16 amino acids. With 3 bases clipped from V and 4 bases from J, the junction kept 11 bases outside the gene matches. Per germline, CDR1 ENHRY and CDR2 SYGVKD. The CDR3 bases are TGTGCCATCAGTGATACGGGACAGCGTATACTCTATGGCTACACCTTC. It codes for CAISDTGQRILYGYTF.

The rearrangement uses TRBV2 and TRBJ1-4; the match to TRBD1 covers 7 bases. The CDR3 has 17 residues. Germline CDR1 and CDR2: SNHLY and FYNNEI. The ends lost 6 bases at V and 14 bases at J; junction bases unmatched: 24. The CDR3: CASRPNPEGQWDEGLFF. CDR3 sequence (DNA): TGTGCCAGCAGACCCAACCCCGAGGGACAGTGGGATGAAGGGCTGTTTTTT.

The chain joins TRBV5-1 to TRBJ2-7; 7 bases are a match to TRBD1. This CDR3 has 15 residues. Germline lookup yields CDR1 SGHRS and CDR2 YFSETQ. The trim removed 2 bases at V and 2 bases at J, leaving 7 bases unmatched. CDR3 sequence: CASSLDRATPYEQYF. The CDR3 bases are TGCGCCAGCAGCTTAGACAGGGCGACTCCCTACGAGCAGTACTTC.

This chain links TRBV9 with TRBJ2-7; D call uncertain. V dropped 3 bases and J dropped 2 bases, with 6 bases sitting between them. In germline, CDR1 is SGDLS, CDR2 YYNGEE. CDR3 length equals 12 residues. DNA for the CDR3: TGTGCCAGCAGCGCCCCCCCCTACGAGCAGTACTTC. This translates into CASSAPPYEQYF.

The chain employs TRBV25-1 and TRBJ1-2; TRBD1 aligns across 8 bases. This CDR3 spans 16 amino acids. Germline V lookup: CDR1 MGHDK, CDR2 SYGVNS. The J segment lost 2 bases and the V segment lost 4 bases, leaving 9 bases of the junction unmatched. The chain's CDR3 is CASSGPTGALNYGYTF. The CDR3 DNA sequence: TGTGCCAGCAGTGGGCCGACAGGGGCCCTCAACTATGGCTACACCTTC.

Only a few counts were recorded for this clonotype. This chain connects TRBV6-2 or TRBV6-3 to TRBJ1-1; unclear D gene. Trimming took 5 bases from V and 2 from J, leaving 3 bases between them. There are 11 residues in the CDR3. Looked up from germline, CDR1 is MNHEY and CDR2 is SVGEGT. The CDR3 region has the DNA TGTGCCAGCAGTAGAAACACTGAAGCTTTCTTT. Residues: CASSRNTEAFF.

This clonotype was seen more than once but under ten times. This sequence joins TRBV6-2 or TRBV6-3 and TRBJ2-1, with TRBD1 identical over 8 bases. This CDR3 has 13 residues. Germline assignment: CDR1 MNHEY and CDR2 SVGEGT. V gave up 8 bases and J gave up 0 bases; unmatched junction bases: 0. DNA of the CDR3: TGTGCCAGCGGGACAGGCTCCTACAATGAGCAGTTCTTC. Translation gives CASGTGSYNEQFF.

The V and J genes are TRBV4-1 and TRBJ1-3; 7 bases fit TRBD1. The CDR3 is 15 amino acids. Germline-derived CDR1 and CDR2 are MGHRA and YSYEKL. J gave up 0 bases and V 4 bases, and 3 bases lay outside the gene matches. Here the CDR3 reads CASSPWDSSGNTIYF. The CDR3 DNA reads TGCGCCAGCAGCCCTTGGGACAGCTCTGGAAACACCATATATTTT.

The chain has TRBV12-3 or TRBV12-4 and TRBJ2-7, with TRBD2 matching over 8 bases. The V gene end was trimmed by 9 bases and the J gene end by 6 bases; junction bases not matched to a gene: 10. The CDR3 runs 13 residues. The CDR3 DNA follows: TGTGCCAGTTCACCGGGGGGGGCCGGCGAGCAGTACTTC. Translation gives CASSPGGAGEQYF.

CDR3: CASTLAGVTDTQYF. The CDR3 region has the DNA TGTGCCAGTACGCTAGCGGGAGTGACAGATACGCAGTATTTT. The chain recombines TRBV19 with TRBJ2-3, with 10 positions matching TRBD2. V trimming: 7 bases; J trimming: 3 bases; junction bases outside the gene matches: 4. The CDR3 is made up of 14 amino acids. Germline loops: CDR1 LNHDA, CDR2 SQIVND (reference sequence).